The entry that follows covers one T cell receptor (beta chain) sequence. Its antigen specificity is not known. No quality values exist for individual bases; no much larger clone is one base distant. PBMCs were isolated by Ficoll-Paque density gradient centrifugation. This sample is part of a study of T-cell memory formation after mild COVID-19 (dated by TCRdb to 2020 to 2022). Study-wide context: TCR sequence clusters from the two donors were largely donor specific. In two donors, T-cell clones that expanded and contracted after mild COVID-19 were followed by sequencing TCRalpha and TCRbeta repertoires longitudinally. The cohort was made up of two young adult volunteers, one female and one male, who were previously healthy. Results and caveats for the whole study, not just this receptor: Clones that contracted from day 15 to 85 showed balanced CD4/CD8 phenotypes, whereas a second wave of clones that expanded from day 15 to 37 leaned towards CD4+. Only two mild cases were covered by the study, and larger cohorts that include severe cases with pre-infection samples were considered necessary. Contracting CD4+ clones were located mainly in the CM and EM memory subsets, whereas CD8+ clones were found to be enriched in EMRA. The detection of some responding clones in pre-infection memory suggests that pre-existing cross-reactive memory T cells joined the SARS-CoV-2 response. SARS-CoV-2 specificity was not confirmed for the second-wave clones peaking on day 37.

TCRdb lists the instrument as Illumina NovaSeq 6000. cDNA libraries for TCRalpha and TCRbeta were prepared by 5'RACE using constant-segment primers, with sample barcodes and unique molecular identifiers added. RNA was extracted from every sample with Trizol reagent. Library amplification was performed in two PCR steps, and a second sample barcode and Illumina TruSeq adapters were introduced in the second step. Sequencing of the libraries was done on an Illumina NovaSeq, producing 2 x 150 bp paired-end reads. The published analysis was carried out like this. With migec v1.2.7, reads were demultiplexed and then collapsed into UMI-guided consensus sequences. Using mixcr v2.1.11, UMI consensuses were aligned to TRA and TRB V and J templates and then assembled into clonotypes. A clonotype was counted as expanded or contracted only if both edgeR and NoisET called the change significant, with noise models trained on biological replicates. For edgeR calls, the cutoffs were a false discovery rate-adjusted p below 0.01 and a log2 fold-change threshold of 1. As an exploratory analysis of dynamics, PCA with hierarchical clustering was applied to max-normalized trajectories of the 1000 most abundant clonotypes. Each responding clone was given a CD4 or CD8 phenotype based on the CD4+ and CD8+ repertoires, which had been sequenced separately. The raw public data were reprocessed by TCRdb itself: fastp quality trimming at Q25, MiXCR clonotype calling, in-frame beta chains only. One record per CDR3 amino acid sequence lists the most common genes and DNA. TCRdb, not the original authors, processed these V and J calls. The sample table shows 300,000 to 400,000 distinct CDR3 sequences, and around 20% are seen once. In total, the top ten clones hold about an eighth of the sample.

After removal of 5 bases from V and 9 bases from J, the junction retains 9 bases not matched to a gene. From the cysteine through the phenylalanine, the CDR3 covers 14 amino acids. The entry retains the CDR3 DNA only, 42 bases that are in frame from base 1. The germline V gene supplies CDR1 SGHTA and CDR2 FQGNSA. Material: PBMCs or a T cell subset sorted from them (not recorded which). Recombination joined TRBV7-2 with TRBJ2-1; the junction holds 8 bases that match TRBD2. The TCR comes from an adult woman who had mild COVID-19 (a few samples of this study predate the infection). The sample titles of this study are shuffled in the database, so cell type and time point are left out; the donor was told from shared clones. For the CDR3, the sequence is CASSLAGTRFEQFF. The DNA is as follows: TGTGCCAGCAGCCTCGCCGGGACTAGATTTGAGCAGTTCTTC.